This record covers a single TCR beta chain. This clone's antigen is unknown. Base qualities are missing; no much larger clone stands one base away. These data originate in a study of blood T cell repertoires in COVID-19 (dated by TCRdb to about 2020). In terms of the full investigation: Samples covering the acute and convalescent phases of COVID-19 were provided by collaborators in the United States, Italy and Spain. The material from the prospective study consisted of cDNA or gDNA derived from T cells, B-cell-depleted T cells, or PBMCs. Deeply sampled blood TCRbeta repertoires from subjects exposed to, actively infected with, or recovered from COVID-19 were included in the dataset. The repertoires were released in a freely available public database meant as a resource for research on the immune response to SARS-CoV-2. Samples were obtained from the ongoing ImmuneRACE study (first 160 participants) and from 1,200 or so subjects provided by 6 global collaborators. The sample metadata nearly always contained a de-identified subject ID, COVID-19 status, age in years and sex. Where available, HLA class I and class II types were obtained from metadata supplied by the sample provider rather than from assay-based typing. What the research found in general, with its limitations: The quantity of clinical and demographic metadata differed by source and by participant and was supplied without curation.

TCRbeta CDR3 regions were amplified from genomic DNA using the immunoSEQ Assay, a bias-controlled multiplex PCR. The paper's processing steps were these. Nucleated cell counts per sample were estimated from amplification of reference gene primers within the assay. To quantify the absolute abundance of each unique TCRbeta CDR3 rearrangement, sequence reads were collapsed and filtered. For each sample, productive Simpson clonality was calculated by taking the square root of Simpson's diversity index across productive rearrangements. Not all clones reach the TCRdb copy of this immuneACCESS table, which keeps in-frame sequences only. Checked studies attribute under half of the gap to unresolved V genes and leave the rest unexplained. Clone size and V and J calls were adopted from that table, with D and trimming inferred from the DNA. The sample table records about 83,000 clones; around 88% of these occur just once. The ten biggest clones cover roughly 5% of the sample.

Each collaborating institution followed its own protocols to collect whole blood in K2EDTA tubes. For TCRbeta analysis, collaborator samples were shipped as frozen whole blood, as isolated PBMCs, or as DNA extracted from either sample type. From V the trimming removes 2 bases and from J it removes 5 bases, while the gene matches leave 7 bases of the junction unaccounted for. The cysteine opens and the phenylalanine closes a CDR3 of 15 amino acids. Only CDR3 DNA is held: 45 bases, read in frame from base 1. In the germline V gene, CDR1 corresponds to ENHRY and CDR2 to SYGVKD. The TCR comes from a man aged 60 to 75 with acute or convalescent COVID-19. The rearranged chain carries TRBV10-3 and TRBJ2-3; TRBD1 lines up with 7 middle nucleotides. Sequencing used peripheral blood. The CDR3 reads CAISEKGAVGDTQYF. The sequence in DNA is TGTGCCATCAGTGAGAAGGGGGCCGTCGGAGATACGCAGTATTTT.